A selection of T cell receptor beta chains follows, all from one sample in a study of PD-1 blockade in classical Hodgkin lymphoma. The data were produced by immunoSEQ multiplex PCR, yet TCRdb's version contains in-frame clones alone and is incomplete. This table holds roughly 100,000 clones, more than 85% found once. Specimen: peripheral blood mononuclear cells (PBMCs), collected before the fourth cycle of nivolumab. These receptors originate from a human donor with classical Hodgkin lymphoma. Each CDR3 is given with its conserved first and last residue. D genes are given only for firm matches. For some rows the clone size is stated as once, few or many, or as a class when expanded; others skip it.

CDR3 length: 13
V gene: TRBV27
J gene: TRBJ2-2
D gene: -
clone size: once
CDR3 protein: CASSSYLLGELFF
CDR3 DNA: TGTGCCAGCAGTTCTTACCTTCTCGGGGAGCTGTTTTTT

CDR3 length: 15
V gene: TRBV27
J gene: TRBJ2-3
D gene: -
clone size: -
CDR3 protein: CASRSTRSSTDTQYF
CDR3 DNA: TGTGCCAGCAGATCTACAAGATCTAGCACAGATACGCAGTATTTT

CDR3 length: 16
V gene: TRBV27
J gene: TRBJ2-5
D gene: -
clone size: -
CDR3 protein: CASSLRVGGGQETQYF
CDR3 DNA: TGTGCCAGCAGTTTAAGGGTGGGGGGAGGACAAGAGACCCAGTACTTC

CDR3 length: 13
V gene: TRBV28
J gene: TRBJ2-2
D gene: -
clone size: -
CDR3 protein: CASSLTDPRELFF
CDR3 DNA: TGTGCCAGCAGTTTAACGGACCCCCGGGAGCTGTTTTTT

CDR3 length: 15
V gene: TRBV11-3
J gene: TRBJ2-2
D gene: -
clone size: -
CDR3 protein: CASSLRTKNTGELFF
CDR3 DNA: TGTGCCAGCAGCTTAAGGACAAAGAACACCGGGGAGCTGTTTTTT

CDR3 length: 16
V gene: TRBV2
J gene: TRBJ2-7
D gene: TRBD2
clone size: -
CDR3 protein: CASSPGLAGGPGEQYF
CDR3 DNA: TGTGCCAGCAGCCCGGGACTAGCGGGAGGGCCGGGCGAGCAGTACTTC

CDR3 length: 18
V gene: TRBV5-6
J gene: TRBJ2-5
D gene: TRBD2
clone size: -
CDR3 protein: CASSLEASGRRSGETQYF
CDR3 DNA: TGTGCCAGCAGCTTGGAGGCTAGCGGGAGAAGGTCTGGGGAGACCCAGTACTTC

CDR3 length: 15
V gene: TRBV13
J gene: TRBJ1-5
D gene: -
clone size: once
CDR3 protein: CASSRSSRSNQPQHF
CDR3 DNA: TGTGCCAGCAGCCGGTCTAGTAGGAGCAATCAGCCCCAGCATTTT

CDR3 length: 20
V gene: TRBV5-1
J gene: TRBJ2-3
D gene: TRBD2
clone size: -
CDR3 protein: CASSIDPGGGSWAGTDTQYF
CDR3 DNA: TGCGCCAGCAGCATAGACCCCGGGGGGGGTTCCTGGGCCGGCACAGATACGCAGTATTTT

CDR3 length: 17
V gene: TRBV28
J gene: TRBJ2-5
D gene: -
clone size: -
CDR3 protein: CASSLPRASRSQETQYF
CDR3 DNA: TGTGCCAGCAGTTTACCCCGGGCTAGCCGTAGCCAAGAGACCCAGTACTTC

CDR3 length: 16
V gene: TRBV6-1
J gene: TRBJ2-5
D gene: -
clone size: once
CDR3 protein: CASSARRERSQETQYF
CDR3 DNA: TGTGCCAGCAGTGCCCGACGAGAGCGGTCCCAAGAGACCCAGTACTTC

CDR3 length: 12
V gene: TRBV30
J gene: TRBJ2-7
D gene: -
clone size: -
CDR3 protein: CAWSAEDLEQYF
CDR3 DNA: TGTGCCTGGAGTGCGGAGGACCTCGAGCAGTACTTC

CDR3 length: 17
V gene: TRBV7-9
J gene: TRBJ2-3
D gene: -
clone size: -
CDR3 protein: CASSFGRRGPSTDTQYF
CDR3 DNA: TGTGCCAGCAGCTTTGGACGGAGGGGTCCTAGCACAGATACGCAGTATTTT

CDR3 length: 16
V gene: TRBV11-2
J gene: TRBJ2-1
D gene: TRBD2
clone size: -
CDR3 protein: CASSSFAGAGNNEQFF
CDR3 DNA: TGTGCCAGCAGTTCTTTCGCGGGAGCTGGAAACAATGAGCAGTTCTTC

CDR3 length: 15
V gene: TRBV5-1
J gene: TRBJ2-2
D gene: TRBD1
clone size: -
CDR3 protein: CASSPRTGRTGELFF
CDR3 DNA: TGCGCCAGCAGCCCGCGGACAGGGAGAACCGGGGAGCTGTTTTTT

CDR3 length: 15
V gene: TRBV13
J gene: TRBJ2-1
D gene: TRBD2
clone size: -
CDR3 protein: CASSLTSGRAWEQFF
CDR3 DNA: TGTGCCAGCAGCTTAACTAGCGGGAGGGCCTGGGAGCAGTTCTTC

CDR3 length: 18
V gene: TRBV25-1
J gene: TRBJ2-1
D gene: -
clone size: -
CDR3 protein: CASSDHRAAGSSYNEQFF
CDR3 DNA: TGTGCCAGCAGTGACCACCGTGCGGCAGGGAGCTCCTACAATGAGCAGTTCTTC

CDR3 length: 14
V gene: TRBV12-5
J gene: TRBJ2-1
D gene: TRBD2
clone size: once
CDR3 protein: CTWVAGAPGNEQFF
CDR3 DNA: TGTACCTGGGTAGCGGGAGCCCCGGGAAATGAGCAGTTCTTC

CDR3 length: 12
V gene: TRBV29-1
J gene: TRBJ2-7
D gene: -
clone size: -
CDR3 protein: CSARDNPYEQYF
CDR3 DNA: TGCAGCGCTCGGGACAACCCCTACGAGCAGTACTTC

CDR3 length: 16
V gene: TRBV6-6
J gene: TRBJ2-3
D gene: TRBD2
clone size: -
CDR3 protein: CASSYSIGRATDTQYF
CDR3 DNA: TGTGCCAGCAGTTACTCGATCGGGAGGGCAACAGATACGCAGTATTTT

CDR3 length: 16
V gene: TRBV28
J gene: TRBJ1-2
D gene: TRBD1
clone size: -
CDR3 protein: CASSSSGTGGRGGYTF
CDR3 DNA: TGTGCCAGCAGTTCGTCCGGGACAGGGGGAAGGGGCGGCTACACCTTC

CDR3 length: 14
V gene: TRBV9
J gene: TRBJ2-7
D gene: -
clone size: -
CDR3 protein: CASSVGGEGYEQYF
CDR3 DNA: TGTGCCAGCAGCGTAGGGGGAGAAGGTTACGAGCAGTACTTC

CDR3 length: 14
V gene: TRBV10-3
J gene: TRBJ1-1
D gene: -
clone size: -
CDR3 protein: CAISGKGSNTEAFF
CDR3 DNA: TGTGCCATCAGTGGCAAGGGGTCGAACACTGAAGCTTTCTTT

CDR3 length: 14
V gene: TRBV7-9
J gene: TRBJ2-1
D gene: TRBD2
clone size: -
CDR3 protein: CASSLERLAGEQFF
CDR3 DNA: TGTGCCAGCAGCCTAGAAAGACTAGCTGGTGAGCAGTTCTTC

CDR3 length: 14
V gene: TRBV11-1
J gene: TRBJ2-7
D gene: -
clone size: -
CDR3 protein: CASSPTSVVYEQYF
CDR3 DNA: TGTGCCAGCAGCCCTACGTCCGTGGTATACGAGCAGTACTTC

CDR3 length: 19
V gene: TRBV19
J gene: TRBJ2-1
D gene: TRBD2
clone size: -
CDR3 protein: CASSFAGTSGFSSYNEQFF
CDR3 DNA: TGTGCCAGTAGTTTCGCCGGGACTAGCGGGTTTAGCTCCTACAATGAGCAGTTCTTC

CDR3 length: 14
V gene: TRBV11-3
J gene: TRBJ2-1
D gene: TRBD2
clone size: -
CDR3 protein: CASSPAGGGGEQFF
CDR3 DNA: TGTGCCAGCAGCCCAGCGGGGGGTGGCGGGGAGCAGTTCTTC

CDR3 length: 11
V gene: TRBV7-2
J gene: TRBJ2-7
D gene: -
clone size: -
CDR3 protein: CASGTFLEQYF
CDR3 DNA: TGTGCCAGCGGGACCTTTCTCGAGCAGTACTTC

CDR3 length: 17
V gene: TRBV19
J gene: TRBJ2-3
D gene: TRBD2
clone size: -
CDR3 protein: CASRKWTSGSIVDTQYF
CDR3 DNA: TGTGCCAGTAGAAAATGGACTAGCGGGAGCATAGTAGATACGCAGTATTTT

CDR3 length: 15
V gene: TRBV28
J gene: TRBJ2-7
D gene: -
clone size: once
CDR3 protein: CASTKYLAGGREQYF
CDR3 DNA: TGTGCCAGCACCAAGTACCTCGCTGGGGGGAGGGAGCAGTACTTC

CDR3 length: 20
V gene: TRBV5-3
J gene: TRBJ2-7
D gene: -
clone size: -
CDR3 protein: CARSSRGSSPGQGLSYEQYF
CDR3 DNA: TGTGCCAGAAGCTCCCGAGGATCTAGCCCGGGTCAGGGCCTCTCCTACGAGCAGTACTTC

CDR3 length: 14
V gene: TRBV27
J gene: TRBJ2-2
D gene: -
clone size: -
CDR3 protein: CASSKQGVVRELFF
CDR3 DNA: TGTGCCAGCAGTAAACAGGGAGTCGTAAGGGAGCTGTTTTTT

CDR3 length: 13
V gene: TRBV11-3
J gene: TRBJ1-2
D gene: -
clone size: -
CDR3 protein: CASSGYTGNGYTF
CDR3 DNA: TGTGCCAGCAGCGGATACACAGGGAATGGCTACACCTTC

CDR3 length: 15
V gene: TRBV19
J gene: TRBJ2-1
D gene: -
clone size: -
CDR3 protein: CATLGPRGSYNEQFF
CDR3 DNA: TGTGCCACTCTGGGGCCGCGGGGCTCCTACAATGAGCAGTTCTTC

CDR3 length: 16
V gene: TRBV29-1
J gene: TRBJ2-5
D gene: TRBD2
clone size: -
CDR3 protein: CSVVGGDGPNQETQYF
CDR3 DNA: TGCAGCGTTGTGGGAGGGGATGGGCCCAACCAAGAGACCCAGTACTTC

CDR3 length: 13
V gene: TRBV2
J gene: TRBJ2-5
D gene: -
clone size: -
CDR3 protein: CASSEARTETQYF
CDR3 DNA: TGTGCCAGCAGTGAAGCGAGAACAGAGACCCAGTACTTC

CDR3 length: 13
V gene: TRBV27
J gene: TRBJ1-1
D gene: -
clone size: -
CDR3 protein: CASSLVVNTEAFF
CDR3 DNA: TGTGCCAGCAGTTTAGTGGTGAACACTGAAGCTTTCTTT

CDR3 length: 13
V gene: TRBV6-1
J gene: TRBJ1-2
D gene: -
clone size: -
CDR3 protein: CASSSRVESGYTF
CDR3 DNA: TGTGCCAGCAGTAGCAGGGTCGAGAGTGGCTACACCTTC

CDR3 length: 13
V gene: TRBV27
J gene: TRBJ2-7
D gene: TRBD1
clone size: -
CDR3 protein: CASSFGTGVEQYF
CDR3 DNA: TGTGCCAGCAGTTTCGGGACAGGGGTCGAGCAGTACTTC

CDR3 length: 16
V gene: TRBV27
J gene: TRBJ2-3
D gene: -
clone size: -
CDR3 protein: CASSLIKATAADTQYF
CDR3 DNA: TGTGCCAGCAGTTTAATTAAGGCGACCGCGGCAGATACGCAGTATTTT